The entry below gives a single T cell receptor beta chain sequence along with its context. This sample is part of a study of shared clonotypes between healthy human individuals. V was shortened by 4 bases and J by 9 bases, with 14 bases between the two germline ends. The V gene's germline CDR1 is SGHRS and CDR2 YFSETQ. This CDR3 has 13 residues. This table comes from immunoSEQ multiplex PCR, and its TCRdb copy is limited to in-frame clones, with some not included. This sample has approximately 470,000 clones; 70% to 80% occur once, and the top ten carry approximately 12%. The source of this sequence is a woman in her thirties or forties in good health. Some clones in this sample may be carry-over from other donors' samples. This chain uses TRBV5-1 with TRBJ2-1; unclear D gene. Specimen: PBMCs. CDR3 DNA: TGCGCCAGCAGCCCCACGGGTGACCTTGAGCAGTTCTTC. Translated, it gives CASSPTGDLEQFF.